Below, 18 T cell receptor beta chains from the same sample are listed, as sequenced in a study of beta chain features in type 1 diabetes. Study findings and constraints: Among patients with Type 1 diabetes, TCRB CDR3s were moderately but significantly shorter in every one of the four CD4+ subsets.

What was sequenced were expressed TCRB transcripts, since all of the isolated RNA had been reverse transcribed. Generated by immunoSEQ multiplex PCR, the TCRdb table keeps only in-frame clones and is missing some. This table holds roughly 180,000 clones, around 7.9% found once. What these receptors recognize is not known. Material: central memory CD4+ T cells from blood. The receptors were sampled from a man aged 18 to 29 with type 1 diabetes.

The rearrangement uses TRBV5-4 and TRBJ1-2, with 9 positions matching TRBD1. The length of the CDR3 is 17 residues. The germline gives CDR1 SGHNT, CDR2 YYREEE (reference sequence). The V gene end was trimmed by 6 bases and the J gene end by 5 bases; junction bases not matched to a gene: 17. In nucleotides, the CDR3 is TGTGCCAGCACTACCGGGACAGGGATTAATGGGGGATATGGCTACACCTTC. Protein: CASTTGTGINGGYGYTF.

V is TRBV18 and J is TRBJ2-3; possibly TRBD1 for D (6 bases). Germline lookup yields CDR1 KGHSH and CDR2 LQKENI. V shed 4 bases and J shed 0 bases, with 11 bases lying between them. The CDR3 runs to 15 residues. The CDR3, as DNA: TGTGCCAGCTCACGGGACACACCTAGCACAGATACGCAGTATTTT. This translates into CASSRDTPSTDTQYF.

Only a few counts were recorded for this clone. The chain has TRBV28 and TRBJ2-1, with D possibly TRBD1 on 7 matching bases. Between the trimmed V and J ends, which lost 5 bases and 8 bases, there was a span of 13 bases. Per germline, CDR1 MDHEN and CDR2 SYDVKM. This CDR3 is built from 13 residues. CDR3 amino acids: CASSGGGRDEQFF. DNA of the CDR3: TGTGCCAGCAGTGGAGGGGGCCGGGATGAGCAGTTCTTC. Using reference TRBV28 and TRBJ2-1 for the parts outside the CDR3, the full variable domain is DVKVTQSSRYLVKRTGEKVFLECVQDMDHENMFWYRQDPGLGLRLIYFSYDVKMKEKGDIPEGYSVSREKKERFSLILESASTNQTSMYLCASSGGGRDEQFFGPGTRLTVL.

The sample holds a few counts of this clone. The CDR3, as DNA: TGTGCCAGCTCACCCGATCGGGGAAACACCATATATTTT. Translation: CASSPDRGNTIYF. The J gene is TRBJ1-3, the V gene TRBV18; D gene unclear. The V end lost 3 bases, the J end lost 4 bases, and 7 bases lay between the germline ends. Looked up from germline, CDR1 is KGHSH and CDR2 is LQKENI. This CDR3 has 13 amino acids.

This clone was counted a few times. V gene TRBV5-4 combines with J gene TRBJ2-5; no definite D call. The CDR3 is 13 amino acids. Deletions cut 4 bases from V and 5 bases from J, with 12 bases between. Germline CDR1 reads SGHNT; CDR2 reads YYREEE (reference sequence). CDR3 in DNA: TGTGCCAGCAGCCAAGAGGCCGGGGAGACCCAGTACTTC. This sequence encodes CASSQEAGETQYF.

This clone was found a few times. CDR3 protein: CASREGRASYNEQFF. Here the CDR3 DNA reads TGTGCCAGTAGGGAGGGCAGGGCCTCCTACAATGAGCAGTTCTTC. The J gene is TRBJ2-1, the V gene TRBV19; possibly TRBD2 for D (6 bases). The CDR3 runs to 15 residues. Germline lookup yields CDR1 LNHDA and CDR2 SQIVND (reference sequence). Trimming stripped 6 bases from V and 0 bases from J, with 12 bases between.

This clone appeared a few times. The chain has TRBV5-1 and TRBJ2-5; D not certain. The CDR3 sequence is 15 residues long. The germline V gene encodes CDR1 SGHRS and CDR2 YFSETQ. V was cut by 0 bases and J by 1 base, with 10 bases left in between. The CDR3 is CASSLAMAAQETQYF. CDR3 in DNA: TGCGCCAGCAGCTTGGCTATGGCGGCCCAAGAGACCCAGTACTTC.

The table lists this clone with a few counts. The chain carries TRBV30 and TRBJ2-1, with 7 positions matching TRBD2. This CDR3 spans 14 amino acids. Per germline, CDR1 GTSNPN and CDR2 SVGIG (reference sequence). V shed 2 bases and J 4 bases; nucleotides not matched to a gene: 5. Written as DNA, the CDR3 is TGTGCCTGGAGTATGAGCGGGACTTACAATGAGCAGTTCTTC. This encodes CAWSMSGTYNEQFF. Full variable domain (outside the CDR3, taken from reference TRBV30 and TRBJ2-1): SQTIHQWPATLVQPVGSPLSLECTVEGTSNPNLYWYRQAAGRGLQLLFYSVGIGQISSEVPQNLSASRPQDRQFILSSKKLLLSDSGFYLCAWSMSGTYNEQFFGPGTRLTVL.

This clone was counted between two and nine times. This chain uses TRBV11-2 with TRBJ2-7; D is perhaps TRBD1 (6 bases). V was trimmed by 5 bases and J by 2 bases, leaving 16 bases between them. Germline V lookup: CDR1 SGHAT, CDR2 FQNNGV. This CDR3 has 15 residues. The DNA for the CDR3 is TGTGCCAGCAGCCCAAGACAGGTGGGGGCCTACGAGCAGTACTTC. Its translation: CASSPRQVGAYEQYF.

There are a few counts of this clone. This rearrangement joins TRBV30 to TRBJ2-7; 7 bases agree with TRBD1. Trimming removed 4 bases from V and 4 bases from J; junction bases left unmatched: 7. This CDR3 region has 13 residues. In germline, CDR1 is GTSNPN, CDR2 SVGIG (reference sequence). CDR3: CAWKEQGLYEQYF. As DNA, the CDR3 is TGTGCCTGGAAGGAACAGGGGTTGTACGAGCAGTACTTC.

This chain uses TRBV27 with TRBJ1-5, with 9 bases matching TRBD1. Unmatched junction bases numbered 12, after V lost 6 bases and J lost 9 bases. This CDR3 is built from 15 residues. The germline CDR1 and CDR2 sequences are MNHEY and SMNVEV (reference sequence). This chain's CDR3 is CASRVQGATGWPQHF. For the CDR3, the DNA is TGTGCCAGCAGAGTACAGGGGGCTACCGGGTGGCCCCAGCATTTT.

This clone appeared a few times. This sequence joins TRBV30 and TRBJ2-7; 7 nucleotides align to TRBD2. The CDR3 is 15 residues long. From germline, CDR1 is GTSNPN and CDR2 SVGIG (reference sequence). J lost 6 bases, V lost 3 bases, and 14 bases had no gene match. The CDR3 DNA is TGTGCCTGGAGCGAAGGCGGGGACTACTCCCTCGAGCAGTACTTC. Translating it yields CAWSEGGDYSLEQYF.

This clone was counted a few times. The chain couples TRBV27 to TRBJ2-7; D gene uncertain. V lost 9 bases to trimming and J lost 5 bases, with 8 bases between them. The CDR3 has 10 amino acids. Looked up from germline, CDR1 is MNHEY and CDR2 is SMNVEV (reference sequence). The CDR3 sequence: CARLHHEQYF. DNA of the CDR3: TGTGCCAGACTACACCACGAGCAGTACTTC.

The V and J genes are TRBV4-2 and TRBJ2-2; 8 bases fit TRBD1. There are 16 residues in the CDR3. CDR1 is LGHNA, CDR2 YNFKEQ, per germline. Trimming removed 5 bases from V and 3 bases from J; junction bases left unmatched: 8. The CDR3 is CASSSDRVLYTGELFF. The DNA for the CDR3 is TGTGCCAGCAGCTCGGACAGGGTCCTCTACACCGGGGAGCTGTTTTTT.

This clone was observed a few times. The genes are TRBV7-2 and TRBJ1-2, with 9 positions matching TRBD1. J lost 8 bases, V lost 8 bases, and 12 bases had no gene match. The CDR3 loop spans 14 amino acids. The germline CDR1 and CDR2 sequences are SGHTA and FQGNSA. The CDR3 loop reads CASLKRDRDNGYTF. DNA for the CDR3: TGTGCCAGCTTGAAGAGGGACAGGGATAACGGCTACACCTTC. The complete variable domain, with remaining parts taken from reference TRBV7-2 and TRBJ1-2, reads GAGVSQSPSNKVTEKGKDVELRCDPISGHTALYWYRQSLGQGLEFLIYFQGNSAPDKSGLPSDRFSAERTGGSVSTLTIQRTQQEDSAVYLCASLKRDRDNGYTFGSGTRLTVV.

There are a few counts of this clone. The chain carries TRBV7-2 and TRBJ2-7; 8 bases are shared with TRBD1. The junction had 7 bases not matched to a gene; V was cut back by 6 bases and J by 0 bases. Germline V gene data show CDR1 as SGHTA and CDR2 as FQGNSA. This CDR3 comprises 15 residues. Here the CDR3 reads CASRPDRGHSYEQYF. CDR3 bases: TGTGCCAGCAGGCCTGACAGGGGACACTCCTACGAGCAGTACTTC.

The table lists this clone with a few counts. The chain uses TRBV18 and TRBJ1-2; D not resolved. Trimming took 3 bases from V and 0 from J, leaving 11 bases between them. The CDR3 has 15 amino acids. Germline-derived CDR1 and CDR2 are KGHSH and LQKENI. The CDR3 DNA reads TGTGCCAGCTCACCGGACTGGGAAGCTAACTATGGCTACACCTTC. This sequence encodes CASSPDWEANYGYTF. Supplemented by reference TRBV18 and TRBJ1-2, the full variable domain reads NAGVMQNPRHLVRRRGQEARLRCSPMKGHSHVYWYRQLPEEGLKFMVYLQKENIIDESGMPKERFSAEFPKEGPSILRIQQVVRGDSAAYFCASSPDWEANYGYTFGSGTRLTVV.

This clone was counted only a few times. This chain joins TRBV10-3 and TRBJ2-6; TRBD1 agrees at 8 bases. The length of the CDR3 is 16 residues. Germline values: CDR1 ENHRY, CDR2 SYGVKD. Germline trimming cut 6 bases from V and 2 bases from J; bases unmatched to any gene: 6. The CDR3 region has the DNA TGTGCCATCAGCAGGCCAGGGGGCACTGGGGCCAACGTCCTGACTTTC. Its translation: CAISRPGGTGANVLTF.